The 29 T cell receptor beta chains listed next were all sequenced from one sample in a study of Graves' ophthalmopathy and Graves' hyperthyroidism (dated by TCRdb to the late 2010s). The data were produced on an Illumina HiSeq 2000. For repertoire sequencing, the TCR beta CDR3 regions were amplified from RNA transcripts. HTBI primers and the Qiagen OneStep RT-PCR kit were used in a first-round RT-PCR, which was followed by a second-round multiplex PCR, size selection and purification. The public reads were reprocessed in TCRdb via fastp at Q25 and MiXCR, keeping in-frame beta chains. Rows matching on CDR3 protein sequence are summarized as one entry with the most common DNA and genes. In this sample the table shows 1 million to 1.3 million distinct CDR3 sequences, less than 45% of which occur a single time. Together, the top ten hold approximately 12% of the sample. The sequenced sample was peripheral blood or thyroid tissue (not recorded which). These receptors were obtained from an adult man with Graves' hyperthyroidism.

There are a few counts of this clonotype. The chain employs TRBV4-1 and TRBJ1-1; TRBD1 might be the D (5 bases). The V end lost 0 bases, the J end lost 6 bases, and 14 bases lay between the germline ends. The CDR3 covers 15 residues. Germline V gives CDR1 MGHRA, CDR2 YSYEKL. The CDR3 is CASSQDPGLAAEAFF. DNA of the CDR3: TGCGCCAGCAGCCAAGATCCAGGGCTAGCCGCTGAAGCTTTCTTT.

This clonotype was seen a handful of times. The CDR3 does not close with the conserved phenylalanine or tryptophan, likely indicating a read error. The DNA is omitted, as the CDR3 cannot be located on it reliably, and the CDR3 follows TCRdb's listing. This rearrangement joins TRBV15 to TRBJ2-3; the table's D gene call, TRBD2, was not cross checked with the DNA. The V gene's germline CDR1 is LNHNV and CDR2 YYDKDF (reference sequence). The length of the CDR3 is 11 amino acids, counting both ends. The CDR3 loop reads CATSPNRAWDY.

V gene TRBV28 combines with J gene TRBJ1-4; 10 positions agree with TRBD1. The CDR3 is 17 amino acids. J was trimmed by 4 bases and V by 4 bases; bases with no gene match: 9. Germline values: CDR1 MDHEN, CDR2 SYDVKM. The CDR3 bases are TGTGCCAGCAGTTCTGGACAGGGGGGTGGGTTTAATGAAAAACTGTTTTTT. Its protein product is CASSSGQGGGFNEKLFF.

In this sample, this clonotype turned up a few times. V gene TRBV10-3 combines with J gene TRBJ2-2; TRBD2 matches 9 bases. The germline V gene encodes CDR1 ENHRY and CDR2 SYGVKD. V gave up 10 bases and J gave up 4 bases; unmatched junction bases: 13. The CDR3 has 16 amino acids. DNA for the CDR3: TGTGCCAGCAGCCTTGGGCTAGCGGGACCCACCGGGGAGCTGTTTTTT. Its protein product is CASSLGLAGPTGELFF.

This clonotype was detected many times. The gene calls are TRBV10-3 and TRBJ2-7, with 12 bases aligning to TRBD1. Unmatched junction bases numbered 6, after V lost 6 bases and J lost 6 bases. CDR3 size: 14 residues. Germline values: CDR1 ENHRY, CDR2 SYGVKD. The CDR3 DNA reads TGTGCCATCAGCGCACGGGACAGGGGGCTCGAGCAGTACTTC. This gives the protein CAISARDRGLEQYF.

The chain employs TRBV29-1 and TRBJ1-3; tentative D call: TRBD1 (6 bases). The CDR3 totals 15 residues. The ends were cut back, 1 base at V and 8 bases at J, with 18 bases in the middle. Germline V gene sequence: CDR1 SQVTM, CDR2 ANQGSEA. The CDR3 here is CSVEGGAGDGYTIYF. CDR3 coding DNA: TGCAGCGTTGAAGGTGGGGCAGGGGATGGCTACACCATATATTTT. Together with reference TRBV29-1 and TRBJ1-3, the CDR3 gives the full variable domain: SAVISQKPSRDICQRGTSLTIQCQVDSQVTMMFWYRQQPGQSLTLIATANQGSEATYESGFVIDKFPISRPNLTFSTLTVSNMSPEDSSIYLCSVEGGAGDGYTIYFGEGSWLTVV.

The chain has TRBV7-2 and TRBJ1-5; no firm D call. Trimming removed 7 bases at V and 4 bases at J, with 14 bases between. The CDR3 consists of 14 residues. Germline V gene data show CDR1 as SGHTA and CDR2 as FQGNSA. The CDR3 DNA is TGTGCCAGCATCGAGGGAAGCTTGAATCAGCCCCAGCATTTT. Its translation is CASIEGSLNQPQHF.

This clonotype was recorded at least ten times. The chain employs TRBV6-6 and TRBJ1-6, with D tentatively TRBD1 (5 bases). The CDR3 totals 14 residues. In germline, CDR1 is MNHNY, CDR2 SVGAGI (reference sequence). The V end was cut by 6 bases, the J end by 8 bases, with 14 bases between. DNA for the CDR3: TGTGCCAGCAGAGCCGGGACTGTATATTCACCCCTCCACTTT. Translating it yields CASRAGTVYSPLHF.

This rearrangement joins TRBV11-2 to TRBJ2-7, with TRBD2 matching 14 bases. CDR1 SGHAT and CDR2 FQNNGV come from the germline V gene. V lost 4 bases and J lost 1; bases outside the gene matches: 15. CDR3 length: 20 amino acids. CDR3 sequence (DNA): TGTGCCAGCAGCTCAAGAGCCGGGACTAGCGGGAGTTTTAGTTCCTACGAGCAGTACTTC. The encoded protein is CASSSRAGTSGSFSSYEQYF.

A word on this clonotype: It may be a read error: a sequence one base away is much more abundant. This chain connects TRBV7-9 to TRBJ2-5; weak D call: TRBD1 (5 bases). This CDR3 has 13 amino acids. Germline V gene lookup returns CDR1 SEHNR and CDR2 FQNEAQ (reference sequence). V lost 1 base and J lost 7, with 10 bases in between. The CDR3 is CASSLGGTGTQYF. The DNA for the CDR3 is TGTGCCAGCAGCTTAGGGGGAACAGGGACCCAGTACTTC.

The chain carries TRBV29-1 and TRBJ2-5; D is unresolved. Germline lookup yields CDR1 SQVTM and CDR2 ANQGSEA. This CDR3 region has 13 residues. V shed 3 bases and J shed 3 bases, with 11 bases lying between them. The CDR3 DNA reads as TGCAGCGTTGAGGGCCAGCAAAAAGAGACCCAGTACTTC. Protein product: CSVEGQQKETQYF.

This clonotype has a count of ten or more. The genes are TRBV7-2 and TRBJ2-7, with D unclear. CDR3 length: 14 residues. Per germline, CDR1 SGHTA and CDR2 FQGNSA. V dropped 5 bases and J dropped 5 bases, with 16 bases sitting between them. The CDR3 DNA follows: TGTGCCAGCAGCGCCACAGACGGGCCCGACGAGCAGTACTTC. The encoded protein is CASSATDGPDEQYF.

Comments on this clonotype: This may come from a read error, since a much larger clone is one base off. The rearrangement joins TRBV10-3 to TRBJ2-5, with 8 bases fitting TRBD1. Germline CDR1 is ENHRY and CDR2 is SYGVKD. This CDR3 is 13 amino acids long. The CDR3 loop reads CASGDRYQGTQYF. The CDR3, as DNA: TGTGCCAGCGGGGACAGGTACCAAGGGACCCAGTACTTC.

This clonotype was counted at least ten times. J is TRBJ1-5 and V is TRBV5-5; TRBD1 matches at 7 bases. The CDR3 totals 17 residues. CDR1 SGHKS and CDR2 YYEKEE come from the germline V gene (reference sequence). The V and J ends lost 0 bases and 0 bases, in that order; junction bases with no gene match: 6. The CDR3 region is CASSLVVQGGSNQPQHF. CDR3 in DNA: TGTGCCAGCAGCTTGGTGGTCCAGGGGGGTAGCAATCAGCCCCAGCATTTT.

This clonotype has ten or more counts. The gene calls are TRBV7-9 and TRBJ2-7; 11 nucleotides align to TRBD1. This CDR3 comprises 14 residues. Germline loops: CDR1 SEHNR, CDR2 FQNEAQ (reference sequence). V trimming: 0 bases; J trimming: 12 bases; junction bases outside the gene matches: 7. CDR3 protein: CASSLAGTGGALYF. The CDR3 bases are TGTGCCAGCAGCTTAGCCGGGACAGGGGGTGCGCTGTACTTC.

V and J are TRBV25-1 and TRBJ2-2; D is uncertain. Germline V gene sequence: CDR1 MGHDK, CDR2 SYGVNS. V was trimmed by 6 bases and J by 1 base, leaving 9 bases between them. The CDR3 is 14 residues long. The CDR3 DNA follows: TGTGCCAGCAGGGGCGACTTGAACACCGGGGAGCTGTTTTTT. Residues: CASRGDLNTGELFF.

This chain uses TRBV5-6 with TRBJ1-5; D not certain. The CDR3 contains 17 residues. Germline V CDR1 and CDR2: SGHDT, YYEEEE. V was trimmed by 6 bases and J by 2 bases, leaving 21 bases between them. As DNA, the CDR3 is TGTGCCAGCACCCGAAGCGGCAACACCTGGCGCAATCAGCCCCAGCATTTT. Its protein is CASTRSGNTWRNQPQHF.

Points on this clonotype: A much bigger clone sits one base away, suggesting this may be a read error. The rearrangement uses TRBV11-2 and TRBJ2-5, with 12 bases that match TRBD2. Germline V CDR1 and CDR2: SGHAT, FQNNGV. The CDR3 totals 16 residues. The CDR3: CASRSGLAGNQETRYF. The CDR3 nucleotides are TGTGCCAGCAGATCAGGACTAGCGGGGAACCAAGAGACCCGGTACTTC.

This clonotype was counted ten times or more. This chain links TRBV7-2 with TRBJ2-7, with D tentatively TRBD1 (6 bases). This CDR3 region has 14 residues. V lost 5 bases and J 2 bases, leaving 13 bases between the germline ends. The germline V gene has CDR1 SGHTA and CDR2 FQGNSA. DNA of the CDR3: TGTGCCAGCAGCCGTACGACAGGCCCCTACGAGCAGTACTTC. It translates to CASSRTTGPYEQYF.

This clonotype was found once. Just one base apart from a much larger clone, this may be a read error. This sequence joins TRBV2 and TRBJ2-5; 9 bases agree with TRBD1. CDR1 and CDR2 from the germline V gene are SNHLY and FYNNEI. The V and J ends lost 9 bases and 7 bases, in that order; junction bases with no gene match: 12. CDR3 length equals 14 residues. CDR3 in amino acids: CARSRTGDGGTQYF. The CDR3 coding sequence is TGTGCCAGAAGTCGGACAGGGGACGGGGGGACCCAGTACTTC.

Here the CDR3 DNA reads TGTGCCAGCAGCGCTCGGCTGCCATTCACGAGCACTGAAGCTTTCTTT. Translation: CASSARLPFTSTEAFF. This sequence joins TRBV7-2 and TRBJ1-1; D is unresolved. There are 16 residues in the CDR3. Germline assignment: CDR1 SGHTA and CDR2 FQGNSA. The ends were cut back, 5 bases at V and 4 bases at J, with 20 bases in the middle.

This clonotype was recorded once. The chain links TRBV9 to TRBJ1-3; D remains unclear. The ends were cut back, 4 bases at V and 0 bases at J, with 8 bases in the middle. There are 14 residues in the CDR3. Germline V CDR1 and CDR2: SGDLS, YYNGEE. CDR3 coding DNA: TGTGCCAGCAGCCATCCCCGCTCTGGAAACACCATATATTTT. It encodes CASSHPRSGNTIYF.

This clonotype appeared a few times. The V gene is TRBV16, the J gene TRBJ2-7; possible D gene TRBD2, 5 bases. The CDR3 loop spans 14 amino acids. The V and J ends lost 2 bases and 4 bases respectively, with 12 bases between them. CDR1 KGHSY and CDR2 FQNENV come from the germline V gene. The CDR3 loop is CASSQRRRLYEQYF. CDR3 sequence (DNA): TGTGCCAGCAGCCAACGTCGCAGACTATACGAGCAGTACTTC.

This clonotype was recorded a few times. The CDR3 sequence is CAYWAGIGVDEQYF. The DNA for the CDR3 is TGTGCCTATTGGGCGGGGATTGGGGTAGACGAGCAGTACTTC. The rearrangement joins TRBV5-5 to TRBJ2-7; the D gene is possibly TRBD2 (6 bases). Per germline, CDR1 SGHKS and CDR2 YYEKEE (reference sequence). The CDR3 loop spans 14 amino acids. Trimming shortened V by 10 bases and J by 5 bases, and 22 bases separated the two germline ends.

This clonotype was detected ten times or more. V is TRBV29-1 and J is TRBJ2-7; TRBD2 is a possible D gene (6 bases). The CDR3 contains 11 residues. The V end was cut by 6 bases, the J end by 4 bases, with 10 bases between. CDR1 and CDR2 (germline): SQVTM, ANQGSEA. CDR3 sequence: CSVRLAYEQYF. CDR3 nucleotides: TGCAGCGTCCGCCTAGCGTACGAGCAGTACTTC.

This clonotype was found many times. CDR3 protein: CASSPRGTGGLQPQHF. The CDR3 coding sequence is TGTGCCAGCAGTCCAAGGGGGACAGGGGGTTTGCAGCCCCAGCATTTT. The chain has TRBV2 and TRBJ1-5; 11 bases map to TRBD1. The CDR3 sequence is 16 residues long. The V segment lost 5 bases and the J segment 7 bases; nucleotides outside the gene matches: 10. CDR1 and CDR2 (germline): SNHLY, FYNNEI.

CDR3 loop: CASSLAGSSSGHQETQYF. Here the CDR3 DNA reads TGTGCCAGCAGCTTGGCGGGTAGCAGTTCGGGCCATCAAGAGACCCAGTACTTC. This chain links TRBV9 with TRBJ2-5; possibly TRBD2 for D (5 bases). The CDR3 totals 18 residues. Trimming took 4 bases from V and 2 from J, leaving 24 bases between them. Looked up from germline, CDR1 is SGDLS and CDR2 is YYNGEE.

The V and J genes are TRBV29-1 and TRBJ2-5; 11 bases match TRBD1. There are 13 residues in the CDR3. J gave up 2 bases and V 8 bases, and 4 bases lay outside the gene matches. The germline CDR1 and CDR2 sequences are SQVTM and ANQGSEA. In DNA, the CDR3 is TGCAGCCGTTGGGACAGGGGGCAAGAGACCCAGTACTTC. It specifies CSRWDRGQETQYF.

The V gene is TRBV5-4, the J gene TRBJ2-2, with TRBD1 matching over 8 bases. The CDR3 length is 15 residues. Germline loops: CDR1 SGHNT, CDR2 YYREEE (reference sequence). V lost 4 bases, J lost 7 bases, and 9 bases stayed unmatched. The CDR3 here is CASSQGQDGGGELFF. The DNA for the CDR3 is TGTGCCAGCAGCCAGGGACAGGATGGTGGCGGGGAGCTGTTTTTT.